This paragraph reports one TCR beta chain. No antigen is known for it. V was clipped by 5 bases and J by 10 bases, with 18 bases between them. Germline values: CDR1 KGHSH, CDR2 LQKENI. CDR3 size: 14 residues. This entry is derived from a study of radiotherapy plus CTLA-4 blockade in lung cancer. The overall study: Among enrolled patients, roughly 20% responded and 31% achieved disease control.

Study results and limitations: Per reports, early blood T cell clone dynamics, plus interferon-beta, forecast response most strongly. Following radiotherapy plus ipilimumab, tumor-derived TCR clones expanded in the blood.

The protocol was immunoSEQ multiplex PCR, while the TCRdb copy is restricted to in-frame clones and leaves out a portion. The table has roughly 100,000 clones, about 85% seen once; the top ten hold over 2%. Each patient with chemo-refractory metastatic non-small-cell lung cancer was treated with focal radiation plus CTLA-4 blockade using ipilimumab. The J gene is TRBJ2-1, the V gene TRBV18; D is undetermined. The clonotype was recovered from a human donor with non-small cell lung cancer that progressed on radiotherapy plus ipilimumab. Some clones in this sample may be carry-over from other donors' samples. This material consisted of peripheral blood, taken from a patient treated with radiotherapy plus ipilimumab. Here the CDR3 DNA reads TGTGCCAGCTCATCCTCCGGGCCCTTAGGGGAGCAGTTCTTC. Protein product: CASSSSGPLGEQFF.